One sample yielded the 15 T cell receptor beta chains listed below, sequenced in a study of identifying expanded T cells in peripheral blood. Sequencing used immunoSEQ multiplex PCR; TCRdb keeps in-frame clones, though not all of them. The table lists 90,000 to 100,000 clones, approximately 91% of them singletons. The specimen sequenced was blood. These receptors came from a person aged 18 to 75 in good health.

This chain joins TRBV10-3 and TRBJ2-2; 8 bases fit TRBD1. Losses at the gene ends were 6 bases for V and 5 bases for J; bases not matched to a gene: 8. CDR1 and CDR2 from the germline V gene are ENHRY and SYGVKD. The CDR3 is 15 residues long. The CDR3 here is CAISPGGDWTGELFF. The CDR3 bases are TGTGCCATCAGCCCAGGGGGCGATTGGACCGGGGAGCTGTTTTTT.

This chain connects TRBV7-9 to TRBJ2-3; a possible D gene is TRBD1 (6 bases). CDR3 length equals 15 residues. V lost 6 bases and J 2 bases, leaving 15 bases between the germline ends. The germline V gene has CDR1 SEHNR and CDR2 FQNEAQ (reference sequence). CDR3 DNA: TGTGCCAGCAGTCCCACAGGGTACAACACAGATACGCAGTATTTT. Translation: CASSPTGYNTDTQYF.

V usage is TRBV28 and J usage is TRBJ1-1; no clear D. Trimming pared 6 bases from V and 1 base from J, leaving 9 bases between. Germline CDR1 MDHEN, CDR2 SYDVKM. The CDR3 loop spans 13 amino acids. The CDR3 DNA reads as TGTGCCAGCAGGGAATTTGCGAACACTGAAGCTTTCTTT. Residues: CASREFANTEAFF. Based on the CDR3 plus reference TRBV28 and TRBJ1-1, the full variable domain is DVKVTQSSRYLVKRTGEKVFLECVQDMDHENMFWYRQDPGLGLRLIYFSYDVKMKEKGDIPEGYSVSREKKERFSLILESASTNQTSMYLCASREFANTEAFFGQGTRLTVV.

V usage is TRBV7-6 and J usage is TRBJ2-2; D gene uncertain. Trimming stripped 0 bases from V and 7 bases from J, with 3 bases between. The CDR3 loop spans 12 amino acids. Looked up from germline, CDR1 is SGHVS and CDR2 is FNYEAQ. The CDR3 spells CASSLAGGELFF. CDR3 sequence (DNA): TGTGCCAGCAGCTTAGCTGGCGGGGAGCTGTTTTTT.

The sample holds one count of this clone. V and J are TRBV25-1 and TRBJ2-7, with 8 bases that match TRBD1. J gave up 6 bases and V 3 bases, and 10 bases lay outside the gene matches. The CDR3 is 15 residues long. CDR1 and CDR2 (germline): MGHDK, SYGVNS. The CDR3 nucleotides read TGTGCCAGCAGTGAGCCGACAGGGGCTTTTGGCGAGCAGTACTTC. It specifies CASSEPTGAFGEQYF.

This chain links TRBV11-2 with TRBJ2-3; D gene uncertain. The length of the CDR3 is 11 residues. The V end was cut by 1 base, the J end by 6 bases, with 2 bases between. The germline V gene encodes CDR1 SGHAT and CDR2 FQNNGV. The CDR3 reads CASSLGDTQYF. The CDR3, as DNA: TGTGCCAGCAGCTTAGGGGATACGCAGTATTTT.

This chain uses TRBV5-5 with TRBJ2-7, with 8 bases identical to TRBD2. Germline CDR1 reads SGHKS; CDR2 reads YYEKEE (reference sequence). The trim removed 4 bases at V and 6 bases at J, leaving 12 bases unmatched. This CDR3 region has 15 residues. The CDR3 DNA reads as TGTGCCAGCAGCCCCCTGGGGACTAGTGATCTCGAGCAGTACTTC. Translation: CASSPLGTSDLEQYF.

This chain uses TRBV7-9 with TRBJ2-2; the D call may be TRBD1 or TRBD2 (5 bases each). Trimming cost V 5 bases and J 0 bases, with 19 bases left between them. CDR1 and CDR2 (germline): SEHNR, FQNEAQ (reference sequence). The CDR3 is 18 residues long. This CDR3 is CASSPRGGGPANTGELFF. DNA for the CDR3: TGTGCCAGCAGCCCCAGAGGTGGGGGACCGGCGAACACCGGGGAGCTGTTTTTT. Combining the CDR3 with reference TRBV7-9 and TRBJ2-2 gives the whole variable domain DTGVSQNPRHKITKRGQNVTFRCDPISEHNRLYWYRQTLGQGPEFLTYFQNEAQLEKSRLLSDRFSAERPKGSFSTLEIQRTEQGDSAMYLCASSPRGGGPANTGELFFGEGSRLTVL.

This clone was counted only a few times. The chain links TRBV15 to TRBJ1-1, with D perhaps TRBD1 (6 bases). Trimming cost V 6 bases and J 1 base, with 15 bases left between them. CDR1 LNHNV and CDR2 YYDKDF come from the germline V gene (reference sequence). The CDR3 totals 15 residues. The CDR3: CATRWGPGRNTEAFF. In DNA, the CDR3 is TGTGCCACCAGGTGGGGGCCAGGGAGGAACACTGAAGCTTTCTTT. The whole variable domain, filled in from reference TRBV15 and TRBJ1-1, reads DAMVIQNPRYQVTQFGKPVTLSCSQTLNHNVMYWYQQKSSQAPKLLFHYYDKDFNNEADTPDNFQSRRPNTSFCFLDIRSPGLGDTAMYLCATRWGPGRNTEAFFGQGTRLTVV.

This chain uses TRBV5-4 with TRBJ2-3; D tentatively fits TRBD1 or TRBD2 (5 bases each). Germline assignment: CDR1 SGHNT and CDR2 YYREEE (reference sequence). The ends were cut back, 0 bases at V and 2 bases at J, with 19 bases in the middle. The CDR3 contains 18 residues. The CDR3 bases are TGTGCCAGCAGCTTGGCCGGGGCGTCCCGGAGACACACAGATACGCAGTATTTT. This sequence encodes CASSLAGASRRHTDTQYF.

This chain links TRBV5-1 with TRBJ2-5; D may correspond to TRBD1 or TRBD2 (5 bases each). V was pared by 1 base and J by 4 bases, with 17 bases between. The CDR3 length is 16 residues. Per germline, CDR1 SGHRS and CDR2 YFSETQ. CDR3: CASSLPGEGPGETQYF. In DNA, the CDR3 is TGCGCCAGCAGCTTGCCAGGAGAGGGACCAGGAGAGACCCAGTACTTC.

The chain recombines TRBV14 with TRBJ1-6; 8 positions agree with TRBD1. The CDR3 has 13 amino acids. In germline, CDR1 is SGHDN, CDR2 FVKESK. J was trimmed by 10 bases and V by 4 bases; bases with no gene match: 3. CDR3 DNA sequence: TGTGCCAGCAGCCGACAGGGGCGGTCACCCCTCCACTTT. Its translation: CASSRQGRSPLHF. Full variable domain (outside the CDR3, taken from reference TRBV14 and TRBJ1-6): EAGVTQFPSHSVIEKGQTVTLRCDPISGHDNLYWYRRVMGKEIKFLLHFVKESKQDESGMPNNRFLAERTGGTYSTLKVQPAELEDSGVYFCASSRQGRSPLHFGNGTRLTVT.

This clone was seen only a few times. For the CDR3, the DNA is TGCGCCCCCAGATCAGGCGGGGAGCTGTTTTTT. Amino acid sequence: CAPRSGGELFF. V is TRBV10-1 and J is TRBJ2-2, with no clear D. Germline V gives CDR1 WNHNN, CDR2 SYGVQD (reference sequence). V lost 11 bases and J 7 bases, leaving 11 bases between the germline ends. The CDR3 extends over 11 amino acids.

The genes are TRBV11-2 and TRBJ2-7, with D maybe TRBD1 (5 bases). The CDR3 has 15 amino acids. From germline, CDR1 is SGHAT and CDR2 FQNNGV. Trimming stripped 1 base from V and 0 bases from J, with 10 bases between. DNA of the CDR3: TGTGCCAGCAGCTTAGGCCCGGACAACTCCTACGAGCAGTACTTC. Translating gives CASSLGPDNSYEQYF.

The chain couples TRBV5-1 to TRBJ2-5; D is undetermined. Germline loops: CDR1 SGHRS, CDR2 YFSETQ. With 0 bases removed from V and 4 bases from J, the gap between germline ends came to 13 bases. CDR3 size: 15 residues. The CDR3 DNA is TGCGCCAGCAGCTTGGATGGGGTCGGGCGAGAGACCCAGTACTTC. It translates to CASSLDGVGRETQYF.